The 7 T cell receptor beta chains in this list originate from one sample, sequenced in a study of blood T cell repertoires in COVID-19. Assay: immunoSEQ multiplex PCR; the TCRdb copy retains only in-frame clones and omits some. The repertoire includes approximately 290,000 clones, 85% to 90% of them detected once, and roughly 0.8% sits in the top ten. The sample consisted of peripheral blood. Source of these receptors: a man aged 30-40 years with acute or convalescent COVID-19.

This chain uses TRBV7-6 with TRBJ2-3; TRBD2 matches at 15 bases. Germline V gene lookup returns CDR1 SGHVS and CDR2 FNYEAQ. The V and J ends lost 5 bases and 3 bases, in that order; junction bases with no gene match: 9. The CDR3 contains 18 residues. The CDR3, as DNA: TGTGCCAGCAGCCGTAGGACTAGCGGGGGGGCCGGAACAGATACGCAGTATTTT. Translating it yields CASSRRTSGGAGTDTQYF.

The genes are TRBV6-6 and TRBJ2-2; D unclear. The length of the CDR3 is 13 residues. V lost 3 bases and J 6 bases, leaving 8 bases between the germline ends. Looked up from germline, CDR1 is MNHNY and CDR2 is SVGAGI (reference sequence). The CDR3 DNA is TGTGCCAGCAGTTATTATTCTCCCGGGGAGCTGTTTTTT. It encodes CASSYYSPGELFF.

The chain links TRBV3-1 (or the pseudogene TRBV3-2) to TRBJ1-2; 7 bases fit TRBD1. Germline assignment: CDR1 LGHDT and CDR2 YNNKEL (reference sequence). The V segment lost 5 bases and the J segment 0 bases; nucleotides outside the gene matches: 6. The CDR3 is 15 amino acids. CDR3 coding DNA: TGTGCCAGCAGCTGGAGGACAGGCCCTAACTATGGCTACACCTTC. As protein: CASSWRTGPNYGYTF.

The chain employs TRBV11-2 and TRBJ2-7; 7 positions match TRBD1. Germline CDR1 SGHAT, CDR2 FQNNGV. The CDR3 runs to 14 residues. The V and J ends lost 5 bases and 4 bases, in that order; junction bases with no gene match: 8. CDR3 residues: CASSAVQGKYEQYF. CDR3 nucleotide sequence: TGTGCCAGCAGCGCGGTACAGGGGAAATACGAGCAGTACTTC. The whole variable domain, remainder taken from reference TRBV11-2 and TRBJ2-7, is EAGVAQSPRYKIIEKRQSVAFWCNPISGHATLYWYQQILGQGPKLLIQFQNNGVVDDSQLPKDRFSAERLKGVDSTLKIQPAKLEDSAVYLCASSAVQGKYEQYFGPGTRLTVT.

V is TRBV5-1 and J is TRBJ2-3, with D tentatively TRBD1 (7 bases). The V gene's germline CDR1 is SGHRS and CDR2 YFSETQ. V gave up 10 bases and J gave up 3 bases, with 15 bases separating them. The CDR3 spans 13 residues. As DNA, the CDR3 is TGCGCCCCGGAGGGGGCGGGTACAGATACGCAGTATTTT. It translates to CAPEGAGTDTQYF.

V usage is TRBV28 and J usage is TRBJ2-7; D uncertain. The CDR3 is 14 residues long. Germline CDR1 MDHEN, CDR2 SYDVKM. The V and J ends lost 6 bases and 0 bases respectively, with 12 bases between them. CDR3 residues: CASRTQPSSYEQYF. The CDR3 nucleotides read TGTGCCAGCAGGACACAGCCCAGCTCCTACGAGCAGTACTTC.

The chain links TRBV28 to TRBJ1-1; possible D gene TRBD1, 5 bases. The CDR3 totals 15 residues. V was cut by 1 base and J by 1 base, with 10 bases left in between. Germline CDR1 reads MDHEN; CDR2 reads SYDVKM. CDR3: CASSLSSQGNTEAFF. The CDR3 DNA reads TGTGCCAGCAGTTTATCTTCCCAGGGGAACACTGAAGCTTTCTTT.